The T cell receptor (beta chain) under discussion was sequenced for a study of T cell responses to AZD1222 COVID-19 vaccine. Regarding the study as a whole: After two AZD1222 doses, spike-specific TCR breadth and depth rose versus day 0. All repertoire sampling was performed exclusively after the peak T cell response. Regions 160-218 and 743-854 dominated among vaccine-associated CD4 TCRs spanning spike. Among AZD1222 vaccinees, only six or seven were seropositive at baseline.

Assay: immunoSEQ multiplex PCR; the TCRdb copy retains only in-frame clones and omits some. This sample yields over 65,000 clones, of which 86% are seen a single time; around 7.7% belongs to the top ten. The CDR3 covers 11 residues. From germline, CDR1 is LNHDA and CDR2 SQIVND (reference sequence). V lost 5 bases to trimming and J lost 6 bases, with 7 bases between them. With respect to this clone: Its antigen is currently unknown.

The clonotype comes from an adult in good health. The gene calls are TRBV19 and TRBJ1-1; D gene ambiguous. Specimen: peripheral blood, collected on day 0 of AZD1222 vaccination. CDR3 sequence reads: CASSSRAEAFF. The CDR3 region has the DNA TGTGCCAGTAGTTCCAGAGCTGAAGCTTTCTTT.